These 5 T cell receptor beta chains came from one sample sequenced in a study of blood T cell repertoires in COVID-19. TCRdb keeps only in-frame clones here, not all; method: immunoSEQ multiplex PCR. The table includes some 200,000 clones, 85% to 90% detected once. The sequencing sample was made of peripheral blood. These receptors all stem from a man aged 18 to 35 with active or convalescent COVID-19.

V gene TRBV27 combines with J gene TRBJ1-3; D is possibly TRBD1 (6 bases). V was pared by 3 bases and J by 2 bases, with 11 bases between. The germline V gene has CDR1 MNHEY and CDR2 SMNVEV (reference sequence). The CDR3 extends over 15 amino acids. The CDR3 sequence is CASSFLPGAGNTIYF. The CDR3, as DNA: TGTGCCAGCAGTTTCCTCCCAGGGGCTGGAAACACCATATATTTT.

This clone appeared a single time. J is TRBJ2-7 and V is TRBV5-1; 7 bases are shared with TRBD2. V lost 0 bases, J lost 4 bases, and 4 bases stayed unmatched. Germline lookup yields CDR1 SGHRS and CDR2 YFSETQ. The CDR3 covers 14 residues. The chain's CDR3 is CASSLGWGGYEQYF. CDR3 DNA sequence: TGCGCCAGCAGCTTGGGCTGGGGGGGATACGAGCAGTACTTC.

The table lists this clone with a count of one. The V and J genes are TRBV29-1 and TRBJ1-2, with 9 bases that match TRBD1. CDR1 SQVTM and CDR2 ANQGSEA come from the germline V gene. The CDR3 runs 16 residues. Trimming removed 3 bases from V and 3 bases from J; junction bases left unmatched: 11. DNA of the CDR3: TGCAGCGTTGACCTGGGACAGGGATTCTCCTACTATGGCTACACCTTC. Its translation: CSVDLGQGFSYYGYTF.

This CDR3 reads CASSPSGRALREQYF. DNA of the CDR3: TGCGCCAGCAGCCCTAGCGGGAGGGCCTTGCGAGAGCAGTACTTC. The chain is built from TRBV4-1 and TRBJ2-7; 12 positions match TRBD2. The CDR3 runs to 15 residues. The V segment lost 4 bases and the J segment 7 bases; nucleotides outside the gene matches: 8. Germline V lookup: CDR1 MGHRA, CDR2 YSYEKL.

The CDR3 nucleotides are TGCGCCAGCAGCTTCATGACCGGGACAGTCTACAATGAGCAGTTCTTC. It is translated as CASSFMTGTVYNEQFF. This rearrangement joins TRBV5-1 to TRBJ2-1; 7 bases align to TRBD1. The CDR3 has 16 residues. The ends lost 2 bases at V and 3 bases at J; junction bases unmatched: 8. Looked up from germline, CDR1 is SGHRS and CDR2 is YFSETQ.